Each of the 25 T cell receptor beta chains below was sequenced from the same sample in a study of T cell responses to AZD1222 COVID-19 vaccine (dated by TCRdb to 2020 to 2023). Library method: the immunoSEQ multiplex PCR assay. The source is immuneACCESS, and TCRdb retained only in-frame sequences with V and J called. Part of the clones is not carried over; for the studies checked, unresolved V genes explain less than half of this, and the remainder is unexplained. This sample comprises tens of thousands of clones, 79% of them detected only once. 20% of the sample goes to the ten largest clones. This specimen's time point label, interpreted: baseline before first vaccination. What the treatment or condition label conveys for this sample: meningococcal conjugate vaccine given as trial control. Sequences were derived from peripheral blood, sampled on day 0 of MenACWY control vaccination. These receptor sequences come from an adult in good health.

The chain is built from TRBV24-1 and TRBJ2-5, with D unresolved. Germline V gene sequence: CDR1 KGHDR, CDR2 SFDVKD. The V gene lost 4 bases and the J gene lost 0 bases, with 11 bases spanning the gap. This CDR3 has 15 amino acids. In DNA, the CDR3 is TGTGCCACCAGTGACGTGACCGAGTACCAAGAGACCCAGTACTTC. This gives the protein CATSDVTEYQETQYF.

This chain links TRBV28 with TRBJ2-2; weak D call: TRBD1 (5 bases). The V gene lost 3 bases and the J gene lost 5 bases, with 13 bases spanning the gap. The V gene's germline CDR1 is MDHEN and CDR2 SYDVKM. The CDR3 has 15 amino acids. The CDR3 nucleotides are TGTGCCAGCAGTTTCGCGGCCAGGGTGACCGGGGAGCTGTTTTTT. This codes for CASSFAARVTGELFF.

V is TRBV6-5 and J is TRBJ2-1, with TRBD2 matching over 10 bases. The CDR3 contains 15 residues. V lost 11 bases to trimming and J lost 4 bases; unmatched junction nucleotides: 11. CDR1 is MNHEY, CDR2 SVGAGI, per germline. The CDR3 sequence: CAATAAGGGYNEQFF. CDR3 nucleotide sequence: TGTGCCGCTACTGCAGCGGGAGGGGGATACAATGAGCAGTTCTTC.

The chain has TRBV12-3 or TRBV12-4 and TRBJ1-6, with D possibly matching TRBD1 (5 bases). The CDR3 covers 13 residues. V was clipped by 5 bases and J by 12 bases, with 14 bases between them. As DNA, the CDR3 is TGTGCCAGCAGTCCGGACATGGCAAAACCCCTCCACTTT. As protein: CASSPDMAKPLHF.

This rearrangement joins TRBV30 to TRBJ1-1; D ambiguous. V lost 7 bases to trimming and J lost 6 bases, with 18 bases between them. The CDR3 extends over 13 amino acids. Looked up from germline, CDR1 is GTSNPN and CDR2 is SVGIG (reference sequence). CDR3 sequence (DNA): TGTGCCTATTGCCCGGGTGACGTCTCTGAAGCTTTCTTT. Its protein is CAYCPGDVSEAFF.

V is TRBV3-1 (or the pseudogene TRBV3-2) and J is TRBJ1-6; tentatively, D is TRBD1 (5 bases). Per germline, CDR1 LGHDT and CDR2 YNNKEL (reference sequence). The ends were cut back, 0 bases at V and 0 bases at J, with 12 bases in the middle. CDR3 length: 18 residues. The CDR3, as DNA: TGTGCCAGCAGCCAAGATACAGGCCGGAGCTCCTATAATTCACCCCTCCACTTT. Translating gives CASSQDTGRSSYNSPLHF.

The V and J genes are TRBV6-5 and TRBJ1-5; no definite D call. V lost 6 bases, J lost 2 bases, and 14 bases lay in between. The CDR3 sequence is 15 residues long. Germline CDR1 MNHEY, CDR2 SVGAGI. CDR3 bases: TGTGCCAGCAGCCCCGATTGGGAGGGCAATCAGCCCCAGCATTTT. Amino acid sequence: CASSPDWEGNQPQHF.

The CDR3 protein is CASNVHTGELFF. CDR3 coding DNA: TGCGCCAGCAATGTACACACCGGGGAGCTGTTTTTT. V and J are TRBV5-1 and TRBJ2-2; D remains unclear. V lost 6 bases and J 3 bases, leaving 6 bases between the germline ends. Germline V gives CDR1 SGHRS, CDR2 YFSETQ. The CDR3 loop spans 12 amino acids.

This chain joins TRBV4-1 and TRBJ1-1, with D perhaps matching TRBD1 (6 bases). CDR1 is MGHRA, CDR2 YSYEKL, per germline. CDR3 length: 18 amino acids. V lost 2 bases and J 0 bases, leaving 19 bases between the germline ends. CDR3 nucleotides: TGCGCCAGCAGCCAACCACAGGGTGTACGGACCCTGAACACTGAAGCTTTCTTT. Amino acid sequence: CASSQPQGVRTLNTEAFF.

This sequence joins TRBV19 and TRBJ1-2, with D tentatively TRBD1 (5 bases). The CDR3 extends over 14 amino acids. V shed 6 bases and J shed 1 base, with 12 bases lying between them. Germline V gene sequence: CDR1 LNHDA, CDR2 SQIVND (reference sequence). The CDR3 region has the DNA TGTGCCAGTAGCCTTCTCAGGGATAACTATGGCTACACCTTC. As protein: CASSLLRDNYGYTF.

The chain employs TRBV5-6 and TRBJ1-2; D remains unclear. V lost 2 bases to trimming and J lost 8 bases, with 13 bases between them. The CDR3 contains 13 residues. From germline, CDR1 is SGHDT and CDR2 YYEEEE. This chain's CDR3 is CASSFGGPGGYTF. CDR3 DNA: TGTGCCAGCAGCTTCGGAGGGCCGGGAGGCTACACCTTC.

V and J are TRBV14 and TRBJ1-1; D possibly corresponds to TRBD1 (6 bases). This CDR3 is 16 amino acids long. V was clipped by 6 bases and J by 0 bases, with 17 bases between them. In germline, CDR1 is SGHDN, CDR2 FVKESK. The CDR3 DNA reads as TGTGCCAGCAGTTCCTCAGGGGTACGGATGAACACTGAAGCTTTCTTT. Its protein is CASSSSGVRMNTEAFF.

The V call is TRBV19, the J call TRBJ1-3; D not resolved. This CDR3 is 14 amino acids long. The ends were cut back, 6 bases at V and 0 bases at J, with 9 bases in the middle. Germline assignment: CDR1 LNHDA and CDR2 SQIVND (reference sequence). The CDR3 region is CASRKADSGNTIYF. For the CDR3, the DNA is TGTGCCAGTAGGAAAGCCGACTCTGGAAACACCATATATTTT.

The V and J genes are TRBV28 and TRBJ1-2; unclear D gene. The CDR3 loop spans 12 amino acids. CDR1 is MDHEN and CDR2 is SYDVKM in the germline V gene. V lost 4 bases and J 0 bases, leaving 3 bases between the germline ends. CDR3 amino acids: CASSWTNYGYTF. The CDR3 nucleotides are TGTGCCAGCAGTTGGACTAACTATGGCTACACCTTC.

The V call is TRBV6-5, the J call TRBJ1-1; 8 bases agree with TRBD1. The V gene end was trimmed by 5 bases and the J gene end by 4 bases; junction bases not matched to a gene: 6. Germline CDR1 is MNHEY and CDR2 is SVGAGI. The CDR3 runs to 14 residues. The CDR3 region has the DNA TGTGCCAGCAGTAACGGACAGGGTAGCACTGAAGCTTTCTTT. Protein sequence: CASSNGQGSTEAFF.

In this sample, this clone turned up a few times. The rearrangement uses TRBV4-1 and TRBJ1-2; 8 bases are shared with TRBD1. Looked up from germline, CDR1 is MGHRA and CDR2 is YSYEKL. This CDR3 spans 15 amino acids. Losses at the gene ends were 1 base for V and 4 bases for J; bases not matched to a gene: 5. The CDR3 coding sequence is TGCGCCAGCAGCCAAGGGACAGGGTCTCTCTATGGCTACACCTTC. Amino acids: CASSQGTGSLYGYTF.

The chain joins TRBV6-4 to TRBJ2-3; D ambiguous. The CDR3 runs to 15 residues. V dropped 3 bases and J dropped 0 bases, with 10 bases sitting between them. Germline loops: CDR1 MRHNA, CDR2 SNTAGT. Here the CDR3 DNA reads TGTGCCAGCAGTGAAACAAGCTCTAGCACAGATACGCAGTATTTT. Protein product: CASSETSSSTDTQYF.

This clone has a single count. In DNA, the CDR3 is TGTGCCAGTAGGGGACAATCTGGAAACACCATATATTTT. Amino acid sequence: CASRGQSGNTIYF. This chain connects TRBV19 to TRBJ1-3, with a possible D match to TRBD1 (6 bases). Trimming shortened V by 6 bases and J by 1 base, and 7 bases separated the two germline ends. Per the germline V gene, CDR1 is LNHDA and CDR2 is SQIVND (reference sequence). The length of the CDR3 is 13 residues.

DNA of the CDR3: TGCGCCAGCAGCCAAGTCACAGAGAACACTGAAGCTTTCTTT. Encoded protein: CASSQVTENTEAFF. The J gene is TRBJ1-1, the V gene TRBV4-1; D gene unclear. The CDR3 extends over 14 amino acids. Looked up from germline, CDR1 is MGHRA and CDR2 is YSYEKL. V lost 1 base, J lost 1 base, and 7 bases lay in between.

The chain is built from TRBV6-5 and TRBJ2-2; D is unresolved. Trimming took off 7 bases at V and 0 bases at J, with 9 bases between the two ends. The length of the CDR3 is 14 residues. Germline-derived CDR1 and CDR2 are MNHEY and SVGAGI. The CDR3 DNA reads TGTGCCAGCACCAAGCAGGCGAACACCGGGGAGCTGTTTTTT. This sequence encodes CASTKQANTGELFF.

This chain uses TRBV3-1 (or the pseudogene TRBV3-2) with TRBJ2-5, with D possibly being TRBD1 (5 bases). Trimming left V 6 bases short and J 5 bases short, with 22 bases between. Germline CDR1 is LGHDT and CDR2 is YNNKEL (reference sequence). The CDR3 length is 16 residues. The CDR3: CASRYSLGAVGETQYF. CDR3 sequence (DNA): TGTGCCAGCAGATACAGTTTAGGGGCGGTAGGGGAGACCCAGTACTTC.

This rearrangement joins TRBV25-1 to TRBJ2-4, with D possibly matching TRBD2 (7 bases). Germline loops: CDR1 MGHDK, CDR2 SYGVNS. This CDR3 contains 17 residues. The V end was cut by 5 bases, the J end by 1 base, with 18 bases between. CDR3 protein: CASSSPGRGAAKNIQYF. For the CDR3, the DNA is TGTGCCAGCAGTTCCCCCGGCCGGGGGGCGGCCAAAAACATTCAGTACTTC.

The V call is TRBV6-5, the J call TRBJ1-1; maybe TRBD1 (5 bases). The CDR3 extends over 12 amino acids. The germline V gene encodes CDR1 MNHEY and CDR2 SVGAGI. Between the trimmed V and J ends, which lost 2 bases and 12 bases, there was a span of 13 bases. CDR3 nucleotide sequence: TGTGCCAGCAGTTACGGGTCAGGGTTGCCTTTCTTT. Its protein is CASSYGSGLPFF.

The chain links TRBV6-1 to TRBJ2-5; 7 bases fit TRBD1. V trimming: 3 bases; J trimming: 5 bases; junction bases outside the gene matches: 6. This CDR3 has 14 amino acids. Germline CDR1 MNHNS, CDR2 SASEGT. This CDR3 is CASSDATGEETQYF. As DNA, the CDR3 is TGTGCCAGCAGTGATGCAACAGGGGAGGAGACCCAGTACTTC.

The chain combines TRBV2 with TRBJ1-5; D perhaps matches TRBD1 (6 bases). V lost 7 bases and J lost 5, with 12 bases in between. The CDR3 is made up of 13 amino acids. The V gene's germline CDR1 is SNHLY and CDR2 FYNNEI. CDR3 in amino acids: CASNLRGDQPQHF. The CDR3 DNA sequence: TGTGCCAGCAATCTAAGGGGGGATCAGCCCCAGCATTTT. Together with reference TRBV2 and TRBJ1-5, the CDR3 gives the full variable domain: EPEVTQTPSHQVTQMGQEVILRCVPISNHLYFYWYRQILGQKVEFLVSFYNNEISEKSEIFDDQFSVERPDGSNFTLKIRSTKLEDSAMYFCASNLRGDQPQHFGDGTRLSIL.